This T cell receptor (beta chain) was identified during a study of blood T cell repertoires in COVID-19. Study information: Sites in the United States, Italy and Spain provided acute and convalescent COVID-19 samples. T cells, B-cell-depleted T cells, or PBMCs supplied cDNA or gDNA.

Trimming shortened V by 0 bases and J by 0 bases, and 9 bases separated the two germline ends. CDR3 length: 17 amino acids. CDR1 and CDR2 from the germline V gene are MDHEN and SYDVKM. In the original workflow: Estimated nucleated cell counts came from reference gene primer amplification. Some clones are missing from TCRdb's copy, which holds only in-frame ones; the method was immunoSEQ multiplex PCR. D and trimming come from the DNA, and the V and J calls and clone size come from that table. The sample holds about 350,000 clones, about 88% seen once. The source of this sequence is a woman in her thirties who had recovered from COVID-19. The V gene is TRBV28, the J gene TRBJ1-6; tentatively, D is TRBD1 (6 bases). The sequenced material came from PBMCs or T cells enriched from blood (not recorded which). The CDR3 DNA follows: TGTGCCAGCAGTTTATGGTCCAGGGGCTCCTATAATTCACCCCTCCACTTT. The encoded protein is CASSLWSRGSYNSPLHF.